A single sample is the source of the 17 T cell receptor beta chains below, sequenced in a study of shared clonotypes between healthy human individuals. TCRdb's copy holds only in-frame clones and misses some; the assay was immunoSEQ multiplex PCR. The data show about 2.3 million clones, less than 95% seen once. Material: naive CD4+ T cells from PBMCs. The sample's subset: CD45RA+ positively selected. These receptors were obtained from a man aged 18 to 29 in good health. Some clones in this sample may be carry-over from other donors' samples.

The chain employs TRBV28 and TRBJ2-7; 9 bases match TRBD1. The CDR3 consists of 14 residues. V lost 3 bases and J lost 4; bases outside the gene matches: 4. CDR1 is MDHEN and CDR2 is SYDVKM in the germline V gene. The CDR3 reads CASSLRGQGYEQYF. The CDR3 coding sequence is TGTGCCAGCAGTTTGAGGGGACAGGGTTACGAGCAGTACTTC.

The rearrangement links TRBV6-5 to TRBJ2-1; tentative D call: TRBD2 (5 bases). The germline V gene encodes CDR1 MNHEY and CDR2 SVGAGI. Trimming took off 8 bases at V and 12 bases at J, with 14 bases between the two ends. The CDR3 runs 11 residues. This chain's CDR3 is CASRTAGRQFF. CDR3 bases: TGTGCCAGCCGGACTGCCGGGCGGCAGTTCTTC.

Only one count was recorded for this clone. V is TRBV7-2 and J is TRBJ2-2; no firm D call. The CDR3 has 15 residues. V was trimmed by 5 bases and J by 5 bases, leaving 15 bases between them. Germline loops: CDR1 SGHTA, CDR2 FQGNSA. This CDR3 reads CASSPISVVTGELFF. The CDR3 DNA reads as TGTGCCAGCAGCCCGATATCTGTGGTTACCGGGGAGCTGTTTTTT.

CDR3 sequence: CASSQGQGSTGELFF. The CDR3 DNA is TGTGCCAGCAGCCAGGGACAGGGTAGCACCGGGGAGCTGTTTTTT. The chain uses TRBV5-4 and TRBJ2-2, with 9 bases identical to TRBD1. From germline, CDR1 is SGHNT and CDR2 YYREEE (reference sequence). CDR3 length: 15 amino acids. J gave up 4 bases and V 4 bases, and 5 bases lay outside the gene matches.

As regards this clone: Additional DNA sequences in this sample encode the identical CDR3. This chain connects TRBV5-4 to TRBJ1-1; 7 bases are shared with TRBD1. V was pared by 4 bases and J by 2 bases, with 5 bases of the junction left unmatched. Germline values: CDR1 SGHNT, CDR2 YYREEE (reference sequence). CDR3 size: 14 residues. DNA of the CDR3: TGTGCCAGCAGCCCCAACAGGGGCAACACTGAAGCTTTCTTT. It codes for CASSPNRGNTEAFF.

For this clone: Other DNA sequences of this sample code for an identical CDR3. The J gene is TRBJ2-7, the V gene TRBV7-9; D not resolved. From germline, CDR1 is SEHNR and CDR2 FQNEAQ (reference sequence). This CDR3 is 12 amino acids long. V was shortened by 3 bases and J by 0 bases, with 3 bases between the two germline ends. CDR3 region: CASSFSSYEQYF. For the CDR3, the DNA is TGTGCCAGCAGCTTTAGCTCCTACGAGCAGTACTTC.

J is TRBJ1-1 and V is TRBV28, with D unclear. This CDR3 region has 14 residues. Trimming cost V 2 bases and J 1 base, with 8 bases left between them. The germline V gene has CDR1 MDHEN and CDR2 SYDVKM. The CDR3 DNA reads TGTGCCAGCAGTTTAAAAGCGGGGAACACTGAAGCTTTCTTT. Translating it yields CASSLKAGNTEAFF.

The chain uses TRBV10-2 and TRBJ2-7; D may be TRBD2 (6 bases). V was clipped by 6 bases and J by 3 bases, with 6 bases between them. CDR3 size: 11 residues. Germline CDR1 WSHSY, CDR2 SAAADI. The CDR3 coding sequence is TGCGCCAGCAGCGGGAGCTACGAGCAGTACTTC. It is translated as CASSGSYEQYF.

This chain joins TRBV9 and TRBJ1-2, with 8 bases that match TRBD1. J was trimmed by 7 bases and V by 1 base; bases with no gene match: 9. Germline loops: CDR1 SGDLS, CDR2 YYNGEE. The CDR3 contains 15 residues. In DNA form, the CDR3 reads TGTGCCAGCAGCGTATCACCAGGGGGCGCGGGTGGCTACACCTTC. Its translation is CASSVSPGGAGGYTF.

This clone appeared a few times. The chain uses TRBV28 and TRBJ2-5, with TRBD2 matching 12 bases. Unmatched junction bases numbered 7, after V lost 7 bases and J lost 1 base. Germline loops: CDR1 MDHEN, CDR2 SYDVKM. The length of the CDR3 is 16 residues. The CDR3 DNA reads TGTGCCAGCACATCCGGGACTAGCGGGTTCCAAGAGACCCAGTACTTC. Translated, it gives CASTSGTSGFQETQYF.

A remark on this clone: Other DNA sequences in this specimen translate into the identical CDR3. The genes are TRBV5-1 and TRBJ2-3; 9 positions match TRBD1. Germline lookup yields CDR1 SGHRS and CDR2 YFSETQ. V gave up 4 bases and J gave up 1 base; unmatched junction bases: 4. This CDR3 has 15 residues. The CDR3 protein is CASSLDRGGTDTQYF. The CDR3, as DNA: TGCGCCAGCAGCCTGGACAGGGGAGGCACAGATACGCAGTATTTT.

This chain connects TRBV28 to TRBJ2-5; D unresolved. The CDR3 length is 15 residues. The germline V gene encodes CDR1 MDHEN and CDR2 SYDVKM. The ends were cut back, 2 bases at V and 5 bases at J, with 15 bases in the middle. The CDR3 reads CASSLGSLGRETQYF. The CDR3 DNA reads as TGTGCCAGCAGTTTAGGCTCCCTAGGTCGTGAGACCCAGTACTTC.

This chain uses TRBV27 with TRBJ2-7; weak D call: TRBD1 (5 bases). Trimming pared 2 bases from V and 3 bases from J, leaving 14 bases between. Germline lookup yields CDR1 MNHEY and CDR2 SMNVEV (reference sequence). The CDR3 is 15 residues long. DNA for the CDR3: TGTGCCAGCAGTTTAGCCGGCAGGGAAGGCTACGAGCAGTACTTC. This codes for CASSLAGREGYEQYF.

About this clone: At one end, the junction sequence differs from germline, possibly due to a read error. J is TRBJ2-7 and V is TRBV7-2; TRBD2 matches at 14 bases. In germline, CDR1 is SGHTA, CDR2 FQGNSA. There are 14 residues in the CDR3. The CDR3 sequence: CASSWTGTSGSLTF. In DNA form, the CDR3 reads TGTGCCAGCAGCTGGACCGGGACTAGCGGGAGCCTAACCTTC.

The CDR3 DNA reads TGTGCCAGTAGTATCACCAGGGCCGGGGCCAACGTCCTGACTTTC. Amino acids: CASSITRAGANVLTF. This chain joins TRBV19 and TRBJ2-6, with TRBD1 as a possible D gene (5 bases). This CDR3 is 15 amino acids long. Germline V gene sequence: CDR1 LNHDA, CDR2 SQIVND (reference sequence). V lost 3 bases and J lost 4, with 10 bases in between.

The chain combines TRBV5-4 with TRBJ1-1, with D possibly matching TRBD1 (6 bases). CDR3 length: 16 amino acids. The germline V gene has CDR1 SGHNT and CDR2 YYREEE (reference sequence). V was shortened by 4 bases and J by 6 bases, with 22 bases between the two germline ends. The CDR3 loop is CASSPQTTGPQAEAFF. CDR3 bases: TGTGCCAGCAGCCCCCAAACGACAGGACCTCAGGCTGAAGCTTTCTTT.

The chain combines TRBV9 with TRBJ1-1; unclear D gene. Trimming removed 0 bases from V and 3 bases from J, with 12 bases in between. The CDR3 is 15 residues long. Germline loops: CDR1 SGDLS, CDR2 YYNGEE. CDR3 loop: CASSVVGKLDTEAFF. Written as DNA, the CDR3 is TGTGCCAGCAGCGTAGTGGGGAAACTAGACACTGAAGCTTTCTTT.